A single sample is the source of the 17 T cell receptor beta chains below, sequenced in a study of shared clonotypes between healthy human individuals. Clones were sequenced by immunoSEQ multiplex PCR, and TCRdb holds only the in-frame ones, with some missing. The sample consists of over 95,000 clones, around 66% of them appearing once. Input material: memory CD8+ T cells sorted from blood. The subset: CD45RO+ cells pooled with CCR7-negative TemRA cells. The receptors were gathered from a woman aged 30 to 39 in good health.

The chain couples TRBV28 to TRBJ2-3; 13 positions agree with TRBD2. CDR1 and CDR2 (germline): MDHEN, SYDVKM. This CDR3 spans 14 amino acids. V trimming: 5 bases; J trimming: 8 bases; junction bases outside the gene matches: 4. CDR3 loop: CASSDGLAGATQYF. In DNA form, the CDR3 reads TGTGCCAGCAGTGACGGACTAGCGGGAGCTACGCAGTATTTT. The complete variable domain, with remaining parts taken from reference TRBV28 and TRBJ2-3, reads DVKVTQSSRYLVKRTGEKVFLECVQDMDHENMFWYRQDPGLGLRLIYFSYDVKMKEKGDIPEGYSVSREKKERFSLILESASTNQTSMYLCASSDGLAGATQYFGPGTRLTVL.

This clone appeared a single time. This chain links TRBV18 with TRBJ1-2; 7 nucleotides agree with TRBD1. The CDR3 runs 15 residues. The junction had 4 bases not matched to a gene; V was cut back by 3 bases and J by 0 bases. The germline V gene has CDR1 KGHSH and CDR2 LQKENI. The CDR3, as DNA: TGTGCCAGCTCACCCGGGACAGACGCTAACTATGGCTACACCTTC. Translating gives CASSPGTDANYGYTF.

V gene TRBV27 combines with J gene TRBJ2-6, with 10 bases matching TRBD1. The CDR3 has 20 residues. V gave up 4 bases and J gave up 0 bases; unmatched junction bases: 12. The germline gives CDR1 MNHEY, CDR2 SMNVEV (reference sequence). The CDR3 is CASSSSGTGDLPSGANVLTF. For the CDR3, the DNA is TGTGCCAGCAGTTCCTCCGGGACAGGGGACCTCCCCTCTGGGGCCAACGTCCTGACTTTC.

DNA of the CDR3: TGCGCCAGCAGTGAGTCGAGGACGGGGCAAGAGACCCAGTACTTC. This translates into CASSESRTGQETQYF. The rearrangement uses TRBV10-1 and TRBJ2-5; tentatively, D is TRBD2 (5 bases). V gave up 0 bases and J gave up 2 bases, with 10 bases separating them. The germline CDR1 and CDR2 sequences are WNHNN and SYGVQD (reference sequence). The CDR3 runs to 15 residues.

This clone was recorded once. This chain links TRBV9 with TRBJ1-1, with D unresolved. V was shortened by 0 bases and J by 2 bases, with 8 bases between the two germline ends. The CDR3 extends over 14 amino acids. Germline values: CDR1 SGDLS, CDR2 YYNGEE. The CDR3 coding sequence is TGTGCCAGCAGCGTAGAGGGCCTTAACACTGAAGCTTTCTTT. Translation: CASSVEGLNTEAFF. Variable domain in full (rest from reference TRBV9 and TRBJ1-1): DSGVTQTPKHLITATGQRVTLRCSPRSGDLSVYWYQQSLDQGLQFLIQYYNGEERAKGNILERFSAQQFPDLHSELNLSSLELGDSALYFCASSVEGLNTEAFFGQGTRLTVV.

This clone was observed a few times. The V call is TRBV5-1, the J call TRBJ2-1; either TRBD1 or TRBD2 may supply D (5 bases each). Deletions cut 1 base from V and 2 bases from J, with 10 bases between. Germline CDR1 is SGHRS and CDR2 is YFSETQ. The CDR3 has 15 amino acids. CDR3: CASSLMGEPYNEQFF. CDR3 in DNA: TGCGCCAGCAGCTTGATGGGGGAGCCCTACAATGAGCAGTTCTTC.

J is TRBJ2-7 and V is TRBV18; 8 nucleotides match TRBD2. V lost 3 bases to trimming and J lost 1 base; unmatched junction nucleotides: 5. The CDR3 runs to 15 residues. From germline, CDR1 is KGHSH and CDR2 LQKENI. The CDR3 DNA reads as TGTGCCAGCTCACCGACTAGCGAATTATCCTACGAGCAGTACTTC. Amino acids: CASSPTSELSYEQYF.

The chain joins TRBV28 to TRBJ2-7; the match to TRBD2 covers 7 bases. Germline-derived CDR1 and CDR2 are MDHEN and SYDVKM. Trimming cost V 3 bases and J 7 bases; bases outside gene matches: 6. This CDR3 comprises 13 residues. The CDR3, as DNA: TGTGCCAGCAGTTTTGGCGGGAGTAGAGAGCAGTACTTC. It specifies CASSFGGSREQYF.

The CDR3 DNA reads TGTGCCAGCCTACCGACAGTGAGGGGAGCGGGAGCTTTCTTT. It translates to CASLPTVRGAGAFF. V and J are TRBV28 and TRBJ1-1; perhaps TRBD1 as D (5 bases). Germline CDR1 and CDR2: MDHEN and SYDVKM. With 8 bases removed from V and 10 bases from J, the gap between germline ends came to 23 bases. The CDR3 totals 14 residues.

The V gene is TRBV4-2, the J gene TRBJ1-1, with a weak D call TRBD1 (6 bases). The CDR3 covers 13 residues. The germline gives CDR1 LGHNA, CDR2 YNFKEQ. Trimming cost V 1 base and J 12 bases, with 15 bases left between them. The CDR3 DNA reads as TGTGCCAGCAGCCAAGGACGTACAGGGCTGACTTTCTTT. Protein sequence: CASSQGRTGLTFF.

Only one count was recorded for this clone. V gene TRBV7-9 combines with J gene TRBJ2-5, with 8 bases lining up with TRBD2. The junction had 1 base not matched to a gene; V was cut back by 0 bases and J by 1 base. The CDR3 runs to 15 residues. Germline V gene sequence: CDR1 SEHNR, CDR2 FQNEAQ (reference sequence). The CDR3 protein is CASSLARGAQETQYF. CDR3 coding DNA: TGTGCCAGCAGCTTAGCGCGGGGGGCCCAAGAGACCCAGTACTTC. Using reference TRBV7-9 and TRBJ2-5 for the parts outside the CDR3, the full variable domain is DTGVSQNPRHKITKRGQNVTFRCDPISEHNRLYWYRQTLGQGPEFLTYFQNEAQLEKSRLLSDRFSAERPKGSFSTLEIQRTEQGDSAMYLCASSLARGAQETQYFGPGTRLLVL.

The genes are TRBV4-2 and TRBJ2-5; D gene uncertain. CDR1 is LGHNA, CDR2 YNFKEQ, per germline. The V end was cut by 1 base, the J end by 3 bases, with 9 bases between. This CDR3 comprises 14 residues. The CDR3 DNA reads TGTGCCAGCAGCCAAGGCACCAGAGAAGAGACCCAGTACTTC. It codes for CASSQGTREETQYF.

The chain combines TRBV7-8 with TRBJ2-1; D is ambiguous. The germline V gene has CDR1 SGHVS and CDR2 FQNEAQ. The CDR3 is 11 residues long. V lost 6 bases to trimming and J lost 8 bases, with 8 bases between them. CDR3 residues: CASRGWYEQFF. Written as DNA, the CDR3 is TGTGCCAGCAGAGGTTGGTATGAGCAGTTCTTC.

The rearrangement uses TRBV19 and TRBJ2-7; 9 bases line up with TRBD1. Germline lookup yields CDR1 LNHDA and CDR2 SQIVND (reference sequence). The trim removed 5 bases at V and 1 base at J, leaving 0 bases unmatched. This CDR3 has 13 amino acids. Here the CDR3 reads CASSGTGSYEQYF. In nucleotides, the CDR3 is TGTGCCAGTAGTGGGACAGGGTCCTACGAGCAGTACTTC.

The J gene is TRBJ1-2, the V gene TRBV2; no definite D call. V was clipped by 8 bases and J by 10 bases, with 23 bases between them. CDR1 is SNHLY, CDR2 FYNNEI, per germline. The CDR3 is made up of 14 amino acids. The CDR3 here is CASSTSYSGRTYTF. The CDR3 DNA is TGTGCCAGCTCCACCTCGTACAGCGGAAGGACCTACACCTTC.

The rearrangement uses TRBV2 and TRBJ1-3, with D unclear. The CDR3 covers 15 residues. Germline V CDR1 and CDR2: SNHLY, FYNNEI. The V end was cut by 3 bases, the J end by 2 bases, with 11 bases between. CDR3 in amino acids: CASSELVAPGNTIYF. CDR3 coding DNA: TGTGCCAGCAGTGAGTTAGTCGCCCCTGGAAACACCATATATTTT.

V and J are TRBV7-9 and TRBJ2-7; perhaps TRBD1 as D (6 bases). CDR1 and CDR2 (germline): SEHNR, FQNEAQ (reference sequence). Trimming removed 1 base at V and 0 bases at J, with 10 bases between. There are 15 residues in the CDR3. CDR3 region: CASSLVGGFSYEQYF. The CDR3 bases are TGTGCCAGCAGCTTAGTAGGGGGTTTCTCCTACGAGCAGTACTTC.